Below, 12 T cell receptor beta chains from the same sample are listed, as sequenced in a study of shared clonotypes between healthy human individuals. Assay used: immunoSEQ multiplex PCR; TCRdb lists only in-frame clones, some missing. In the table there are about 480,000 clones, less than 85% of which are singletons. Material for sequencing was PBMCs. The receptor set was obtained from a woman aged 40 to 55 in good health. Some clones in this sample may be carry-over from other donors' samples.

CDR3 amino acids: CASSPQETGSGKLFF. In DNA, the CDR3 is TGTGCCAGCAGCCCCCAGGAAACGGGAAGTGGAAAACTGTTTTTT. The chain recombines TRBV7-2 with TRBJ1-4; D remains ambiguous. This CDR3 region has 15 residues. V dropped 5 bases and J dropped 10 bases, with 20 bases sitting between them. The germline CDR1 and CDR2 sequences are SGHTA and FQGNSA.

A remark on this clone: Other DNA sequences in the sample encode the same CDR3. The rearrangement links TRBV28 to TRBJ2-2; no firm D call. V was clipped by 3 bases and J by 10 bases, with 6 bases between them. CDR1 MDHEN and CDR2 SYDVKM come from the germline V gene. This CDR3 region has 11 residues. The CDR3, as DNA: TGTGCCAGCAGTTTGTTGGAGGAGCTGTTTTTT. Its translation: CASSLLEELFF. The full variable domain, completed using reference TRBV28 and TRBJ2-2, is DVKVTQSSRYLVKRTGEKVFLECVQDMDHENMFWYRQDPGLGLRLIYFSYDVKMKEKGDIPEGYSVSREKKERFSLILESASTNQTSMYLCASSLLEELFFGEGSRLTVL.

This chain uses TRBV2 with TRBJ2-1; 8 positions match TRBD2. CDR3 length: 15 residues. V was clipped by 8 bases and J by 7 bases; unmatched bases: 13. Germline V gene sequence: CDR1 SNHLY, CDR2 FYNNEI. CDR3: CASLPESGSGNEQFF. The CDR3 nucleotides read TGTGCCAGCCTACCAGAAAGCGGGAGTGGGAATGAGCAGTTCTTC.

This sequence joins TRBV5-8 and TRBJ2-2, with 7 bases lining up with TRBD1. The germline CDR1 and CDR2 sequences are SGHTS and YDEGEE. The CDR3 runs 15 residues. The trim removed 2 bases at V and 5 bases at J, leaving 6 bases unmatched. The CDR3 is CASSLQGFGTGELFF. DNA for the CDR3: TGTGCCAGCAGCTTACAGGGGTTTGGGACCGGGGAGCTGTTTTTT.

The chain uses TRBV15 and TRBJ1-4; no clear D gene. The germline gives CDR1 LNHNV, CDR2 YYDKDF (reference sequence). V lost 8 bases, J lost 4 bases, and 11 bases lay in between. CDR3 size: 13 residues. This chain's CDR3 is CATGSEFNEKLFF. In nucleotides, the CDR3 is TGTGCCACCGGTTCGGAATTTAATGAAAAACTGTTTTTT.

The rearrangement joins TRBV30 to TRBJ2-1; TRBD1 agrees at 11 bases. The length of the CDR3 is 15 residues. CDR1 is GTSNPN and CDR2 is SVGIG in the germline V gene (reference sequence). The ends lost 2 bases at V and 6 bases at J; junction bases unmatched: 6. CDR3 sequence (DNA): TGTGCCTGGAGTCTCGGGACAGGGGGGGGCAATGAGCAGTTCTTC. Translating gives CAWSLGTGGGNEQFF. Full variable domain (remainder filled in from reference TRBV30 and TRBJ2-1): SQTIHQWPATLVQPVGSPLSLECTVEGTSNPNLYWYRQAAGRGLQLLFYSVGIGQISSEVPQNLSASRPQDRQFILSSKKLLLSDSGFYLCAWSLGTGGGNEQFFGPGTRLTVL.

There are a few counts of this clone. The chain employs TRBV2 and TRBJ2-1; D remains unclear. The CDR3 covers 14 residues. Trimming cost V 7 bases and J 2 bases, with 12 bases left between them. Germline CDR1 is SNHLY and CDR2 is FYNNEI. The CDR3 DNA reads as TGTGCCAGCACCCGTCTGGGAACCTACAATGAGCAGTTCTTC. Encoded protein: CASTRLGTYNEQFF.

CDR3 DNA sequence: TGTGCCAGCAGTGAGCCCTTGACAGTCCTCAAAAACATTCAGTACTTC. Translated, it gives CASSEPLTVLKNIQYF. The chain carries TRBV6-1 and TRBJ2-4; weak D call: TRBD1 (5 bases). Per germline, CDR1 MNHNS and CDR2 SASEGT. Trimming removed 3 bases at V and 3 bases at J, with 15 bases between. The CDR3 is 16 amino acids.

This chain joins TRBV29-1 and TRBJ2-5; D perhaps matches TRBD2 (5 bases). The CDR3 loop spans 15 amino acids. In germline, CDR1 is SQVTM, CDR2 ANQGSEA. V was shortened by 5 bases and J by 2 bases, with 18 bases between the two germline ends. Written as DNA, the CDR3 is TGCAGCGTTTTTCGGGCGGGTGTGGCGCAAGAGACCCAGTACTTC. It yields the protein CSVFRAGVAQETQYF.

The chain carries TRBV7-9 and TRBJ2-7; a possible D gene is TRBD2 (5 bases). The CDR3 runs 16 residues. With 5 bases removed from V and 6 bases from J, the gap between germline ends came to 23 bases. The germline CDR1 and CDR2 sequences are SEHNR and FQNEAQ (reference sequence). CDR3 sequence: CASSPGRLEVRLEQYF. The DNA of the CDR3 is TGTGCCAGCAGCCCCGGGCGGTTGGAGGTCAGGCTCGAGCAGTACTTC.

The chain has TRBV7-9 and TRBJ2-7; maybe TRBD1 (6 bases). CDR3 size: 14 residues. Trimming took 3 bases from V and 0 from J, leaving 9 bases between them. CDR1 SEHNR and CDR2 FQNEAQ come from the germline V gene (reference sequence). Here the CDR3 reads CASSLQGHSYEQYF. The DNA of the CDR3 is TGTGCCAGCAGCTTGCAGGGACACTCCTACGAGCAGTACTTC.

The rearrangement links TRBV7-2 to TRBJ2-3, with D uncertain. Trimming removed 2 bases at V and 5 bases at J, with 14 bases between. There are 15 residues in the CDR3. Germline V gene data show CDR1 as SGHTA and CDR2 as FQGNSA. In DNA form, the CDR3 reads TGTGCCAGCAGCTTATACCACGGAACGGGAGATACGCAGTATTTT. Translation gives CASSLYHGTGDTQYF. The full variable domain, with the rest looked up from reference TRBV7-2 and TRBJ2-3, is GAGVSQSPSNKVTEKGKDVELRCDPISGHTALYWYRQSLGQGLEFLIYFQGNSAPDKSGLPSDRFSAERTGGSVSTLTIQRTQQEDSAVYLCASSLYHGTGDTQYFGPGTRLTVL.